The clone carrying this TCR beta chain was seen more than once but under ten times. What it binds is not known. These data come from a study of post-analysis software for immune sequencing data. At the level of the study: Disease courses included relapsing-remitting, secondary progressive and progressive-relapsing multiple sclerosis. Points from the study as a whole: Multiple sclerosis was associated with a significant reduction in normalized Chao1 diversity relative to controls. TRBV segments more frequent in patients than in controls numbered five and included TRBV5-6, TRBV5-1 and TRBV20-1. By F measure, strong co-clustering occurred among samples prepared in the same batch.

Unique-molecular-identifier-tagged TCR beta cDNA libraries were used. Using its own MiXCR run on the PCR reads, TCRdb lists one record per CDR3 protein. Counted here are approximately 440,000 distinct CDR3 sequences, around 40% occurring once; the ten biggest clones make up roughly 12%. This CDR3 is built from 16 residues. The V and J ends lost 4 bases and 2 bases, in that order; junction bases with no gene match: 8. CDR1 and CDR2 (germline): SGHRS, YFSETQ. The sample taken for sequencing was blood. The V call is TRBV5-1, the J call TRBJ2-3; 9 positions match TRBD1. The clonotype originates from a girl under 18 with multiple sclerosis. This CDR3 reads CASSVPGQGITDTQYF. Here the CDR3 DNA reads TGCGCCAGCAGCGTCCCGGGACAGGGTATCACAGATACGCAGTATTTT.